What follows are 17 T cell receptor beta chains derived from one specimen sequenced in a study of T-cell memory formation after mild COVID-19. TCRdb reprocessed the 5' RACE reads with MiXCR, giving one entry per CDR3 protein. The top ten clones hold about 26% of a sample with roughly 89,000 distinct CDR3 sequences, 10% to 15% of them seen once. The sequencing sample was made of PBMCs or a T cell subset sorted from them (not recorded which). The origin of the receptors is an adult woman who had mild COVID-19 (a few samples of this study predate the infection). Cell type and time point are not known.

V and J are TRBV25-1 and TRBJ1-1; D remains unclear. The germline V gene has CDR1 MGHDK and CDR2 SYGVNS. This CDR3 has 12 residues. V was cut by 6 bases and J by 8 bases, with 13 bases left in between. The CDR3 protein is CASRRGSSEAFF. The CDR3 nucleotides are TGTGCCAGCAGACGAGGCAGTTCAGAAGCTTTCTTT.

This chain uses TRBV5-6 with TRBJ2-1; weak D call: TRBD1 (5 bases). V was pared by 0 bases and J by 8 bases, with 9 bases between. The CDR3 totals 13 residues. The V gene's germline CDR1 is SGHDT and CDR2 YYEEEE. The CDR3 coding sequence is TGTGCCAGCAGCTTGGGGGGCCCATATGAGCAGTTCTTC. Translating gives CASSLGGPYEQFF.

The table lists this clonotype with a few counts. The V gene is TRBV27, the J gene TRBJ2-7; maybe TRBD1 (6 bases). This CDR3 comprises 16 residues. Trimming left V 5 bases short and J 4 bases short, with 21 bases between. Per germline, CDR1 MNHEY and CDR2 SMNVEV (reference sequence). The CDR3 spells CASSPNSGARGYEQYF. The CDR3 DNA is TGTGCCAGCAGTCCGAACTCCGGGGCCAGGGGTTACGAGCAGTACTTC.

This clonotype was observed a few times. The rearrangement joins TRBV6-6 to TRBJ2-7; 10 nucleotides line up with TRBD1. Germline loops: CDR1 MNHNY, CDR2 SVGAGI (reference sequence). Trimming took 4 bases from V and 4 from J; bases not matched to a gene: 10. The CDR3 contains 16 residues. This CDR3 reads CASSSSLGQGWYEQYF. The CDR3 DNA is TGTGCCAGCAGTTCGAGCCTGGGACAGGGGTGGTACGAGCAGTACTTC.

This clonotype was seen repeatedly, ten times or more. The CDR3 DNA reads TGCGCCAGCAGCTCGGAGGGGACAGGGTATGGCTACACCTTC. Translating it yields CASSSEGTGYGYTF. The V call is TRBV5-1, the J call TRBJ1-2; 9 nucleotides match TRBD1. The CDR3 covers 14 residues. Germline V CDR1 and CDR2: SGHRS, YFSETQ. J was trimmed by 5 bases and V by 3 bases; bases with no gene match: 5.

In this sample, this clonotype turned up a few times. The V gene is TRBV12-3 or TRBV12-4, the J gene TRBJ2-2; possible D gene TRBD2, 5 bases. V was trimmed by 10 bases and J by 0 bases, leaving 9 bases between them. The CDR3 consists of 13 residues. Here the CDR3 DNA reads TGTGCCACCTTAGCGCCGAACACCGGGGAGCTGTTTTTT. It specifies CATLAPNTGELFF.

This clonotype was seen more than once but under ten times. The rearrangement uses TRBV7-9 and TRBJ1-2; no reliable D call. The CDR3 contains 14 residues. The V and J ends lost 5 bases and 5 bases respectively, with 15 bases between them. Germline CDR1 is SEHNR and CDR2 is FQNEAQ (reference sequence). The CDR3 DNA reads TGTGCCAGCAGCCTCGGTCCTGCCGCATATGGCTACACCTTC. It is translated as CASSLGPAAYGYTF.

The sample holds many counts of this clonotype. V usage is TRBV7-3 and J usage is TRBJ2-3; D not resolved. Trimming cost V 5 bases and J 3 bases, with 9 bases left between them. This CDR3 region has 13 residues. From germline, CDR1 is SGHTA and CDR2 FQGTGA. The CDR3 region has the DNA TGTGCCAGCAGCGAAACAGAGACAGATACGCAGTATTTT. Protein product: CASSETETDTQYF.

This clonotype turned up a few times. V usage is TRBV9 and J usage is TRBJ2-7, with unresolved D. Germline loops: CDR1 SGDLS, CDR2 YYNGEE. The CDR3 is 14 amino acids. Trimming took 0 bases from V and 2 from J, leaving 9 bases between them. The CDR3 nucleotides read TGTGCCAGCAGCGTAGGGATAGGGACCTACGAGCAGTACTTC. Translation gives CASSVGIGTYEQYF.

This clonotype was observed a handful of times. The chain has TRBV7-3 and TRBJ2-3; D is perhaps TRBD2 (6 bases). The CDR3 is made up of 14 amino acids. The ends were cut back, 5 bases at V and 4 bases at J, with 13 bases in the middle. Germline CDR1 reads SGHTA; CDR2 reads FQGTGA. CDR3 coding DNA: TGTGCCAGCAGCGCTGGGGAGGATGCAGATACGCAGTATTTT. Translated, it gives CASSAGEDADTQYF.

V is TRBV29-1 and J is TRBJ1-2, with TRBD1 identical over 8 bases. Germline V gene data show CDR1 as SQVTM and CDR2 as ANQGSEA. V trimming: 4 bases; J trimming: 6 bases; junction bases outside the gene matches: 22. The length of the CDR3 is 18 residues. This CDR3 reads CSVVPLLGQGIGGNGYTF. CDR3 nucleotides: TGCAGCGTTGTGCCCCTGTTAGGACAGGGCATTGGTGGTAATGGCTACACCTTC.

The table lists this clonotype with many counts. The rearrangement links TRBV5-1 to TRBJ2-1; 10 bases fit TRBD1. CDR3 length equals 18 residues. The germline V gene has CDR1 SGHRS and CDR2 YFSETQ. V was clipped by 2 bases and J by 4 bases; unmatched bases: 12. The CDR3 nucleotides read TGCGCCAGCAGCTTAGGGACAGGGGACCTAGGCCTTTACAATGAGCAGTTCTTC. Protein product: CASSLGTGDLGLYNEQFF.

This clonotype was seen a handful of times. The chain joins TRBV7-3 to TRBJ2-1; possible D gene TRBD2, 6 bases. Germline loops: CDR1 SGHTA, CDR2 FQGTGA. The ends were cut back, 5 bases at V and 6 bases at J, with 17 bases in the middle. The CDR3 contains 15 residues. CDR3 in amino acids: CASSPEGSRGNEQFF. In DNA, the CDR3 is TGTGCCAGCAGCCCGGAGGGTAGCAGAGGCAATGAGCAGTTCTTC.

This clonotype was picked up a small number of times. J is TRBJ2-6 and V is TRBV7-8; D is possibly TRBD1 or TRBD2 (5 bases each). V was pared by 0 bases and J by 4 bases, with 22 bases between. Germline CDR1 is SGHVS and CDR2 is FQNEAQ. The CDR3 runs to 20 residues. CDR3 nucleotide sequence: TGTGCCAGCAGCTTAGCGGAAAGAGGGGATGGCTCCCTCGGGGCCAACGTCCTGACTTTC. Residues: CASSLAERGDGSLGANVLTF.

V and J are TRBV12-3 or TRBV12-4 and TRBJ2-1, with TRBD2 matching over 11 bases. The CDR3 has 19 residues. Trimming cost V 6 bases and J 1 base; bases outside gene matches: 14. CDR3 coding DNA: TGTGCCAGCAGCCCCCCTCTAGCGGGAGGCCTAAGGTCCTACAATGAGCAGTTCTTC. As protein: CASSPPLAGGLRSYNEQFF.

The chain recombines TRBV29-1 with TRBJ2-1; 14 bases line up with TRBD2. Germline V gives CDR1 SQVTM, CDR2 ANQGSEA. This CDR3 region has 16 residues. Germline trimming cut 8 bases from V and 5 bases from J; bases unmatched to any gene: 11. The CDR3 region has the DNA TGCAGCATGACAGGGACTAGCGGGGGATATCACAATGAGCAGTTCTTC. This codes for CSMTGTSGGYHNEQFF.

This clonotype has just a few counts. The CDR3 DNA follows: TGTGCCAGCAGTCCGCACCCGACAGGGCTAAACTATGGCTACACCTTC. Translated, it gives CASSPHPTGLNYGYTF. This chain uses TRBV27 with TRBJ1-2, with TRBD1 matching over 7 bases. The CDR3 has 16 residues. The V and J ends lost 5 bases and 2 bases, in that order; junction bases with no gene match: 11. Looked up from germline, CDR1 is MNHEY and CDR2 is SMNVEV (reference sequence).